This T cell receptor (beta chain) is drawn from a study of blood T cell repertoires in COVID-19 (dated by TCRdb to 2018 to 2020). Concerning the study at large: The collaborator samples originated in the United States, Italy and Spain and spanned the acute and convalescent phases of COVID-19. The material from the prospective study consisted of cDNA or gDNA derived from T cells, B-cell-depleted T cells, or PBMCs. Subjects who had been exposed to COVID-19, were actively infected with it, or had recovered from it provided the deeply sampled blood TCRbeta repertoires that made up the dataset. The repertoires were released in a freely available public database meant as a resource for research on the immune response to SARS-CoV-2. The samples were drawn from two sources: the first 160 participants of the ongoing ImmuneRACE study, and fewer than 1,500 subjects contributed by 6 global collaborators. The sample metadata nearly always contained a de-identified subject ID, COVID-19 status, age in years and sex. Where available, HLA class I and class II types were obtained from metadata supplied by the sample provider rather than from assay-based typing. Overall study results and their limits: The quantity of clinical and demographic metadata differed by source and by participant and was supplied without curation.

Collaborating institutions collected whole blood in K2EDTA tubes following their own protocols. For TCRbeta analysis, collaborators shipped samples in one of three forms: frozen whole blood, isolated PBMCs, or DNA extracted from either of those sample types. From V the trimming removes 0 bases and from J it removes 1 base, while the gene matches leave 5 bases of the junction unaccounted for. Spanning cysteine to phenylalanine, the CDR3 consists of 16 amino acids. The kept DNA is CDR3 alone, 48 bases in frame from the first base. The germline V gene encodes CDR1 LGHNA and CDR2 YNFKEQ. The immunoSEQ Assay, a bias-controlled multiplex PCR, was used to amplify TCRbeta CDR3 regions from genomic DNA. Per the authors' processing: The number of nucleated cells in each sample was estimated by amplification of reference gene primers within the assay. To quantify the absolute abundance of each unique TCRbeta CDR3 rearrangement, sequence reads were collapsed and filtered. For each sample, productive Simpson clonality was calculated by taking the square root of Simpson's diversity index across productive rearrangements. As stored in TCRdb, this immuneACCESS dataset retains in-frame rearrangements with V and J assigned. A fraction of the clones does not appear; measured against another copy, unresolved V genes explain less than half of the discrepancy, and the remainder lacks a known reason. V and J calls and clone size are copied from that table; D and trimming were computed from the DNA. For this sample there are under 200,000 clones; around 74% appear just once. The ten biggest clones cover roughly 2.8% of the sample.

With respect to this clone: No cognate antigen has been identified for it. Base qualities are not at hand, and no much larger clone is one base apart.

The clonotype comes from a man between 65 and 85 years old with acute or convalescent COVID-19. The sequence is built from TRBV4-2 and TRBJ1-1; 7 middle bases align to TRBD1. The sample comprised peripheral blood. The sequenced DNA is TGTGCCAGCAGCCAAGATCCGACAGGGCGGAACACTGAAGCTTTCTTT. This is translated as CASSQDPTGRNTEAFF.